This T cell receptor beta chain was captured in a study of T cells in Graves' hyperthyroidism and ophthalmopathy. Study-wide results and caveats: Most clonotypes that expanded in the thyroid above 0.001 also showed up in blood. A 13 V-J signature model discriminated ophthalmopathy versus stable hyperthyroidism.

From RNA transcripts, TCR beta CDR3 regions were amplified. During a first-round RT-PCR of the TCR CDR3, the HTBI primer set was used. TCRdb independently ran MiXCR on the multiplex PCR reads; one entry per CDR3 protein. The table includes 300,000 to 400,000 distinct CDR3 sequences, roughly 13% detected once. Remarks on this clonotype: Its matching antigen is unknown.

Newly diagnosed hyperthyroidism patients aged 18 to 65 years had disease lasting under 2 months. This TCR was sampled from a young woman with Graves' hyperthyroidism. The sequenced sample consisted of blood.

The CDR3, as DNA: TGTGCCAGCATCGCGAACAGGCCCGGCACTGAAGCTTTCTTT. This codes for CASIANRPGTEAFF. The V gene is TRBV6-2 or TRBV6-3, the J gene TRBJ1-1, with D perhaps TRBD1 (5 bases). The CDR3 totals 14 residues. V lost 7 bases to trimming and J lost 4 bases, with 16 bases between them. Germline V gene data show CDR1 as MNHEY and CDR2 as SVGEGT.